The 22 T cell receptor beta chains presented below share a single source sample, sequenced in a study of liver allograft versus peripheral blood T cells. The wider study: In transplanted livers, T cell receptor repertoires were compared with those found in the recipients' peripheral blood.

TCRdb itself ran the reads through MiXCR, one entry per CDR3 protein. The data show about 10,000 distinct CDR3 sequences, 19% seen once. The receptor set was obtained from a human patient who had a liver transplant. Some T cells may be transferred from the graft donor.

This clonotype is medium-sized in the sample. V and J are TRBV10-3 and TRBJ2-2, with D possibly being TRBD1 (5 bases). V shed 8 bases and J shed 5 bases, with 6 bases lying between them. CDR3 size: 11 residues. Germline V gene sequence: CDR1 ENHRY, CDR2 SYGVKD. The CDR3 DNA reads as TGTGCCATCGCAGGGACCGGGGAGCTGTTTTTT. Protein: CAIAGTGELFF.

This clonotype rates as medium-sized. The chain employs TRBV18 and TRBJ1-4; maybe TRBD1 (5 bases). The CDR3 loop spans 16 amino acids. Germline loops: CDR1 KGHSH, CDR2 LQKENI. Deletions cut 6 bases from V and 3 bases from J, with 17 bases between. The CDR3 loop is CASSSVRGQANEKLFF. The DNA of the CDR3 is TGTGCCAGCTCCTCCGTCAGAGGACAAGCTAATGAAAAACTGTTTTTT.

This clonotype qualifies as medium-sized. The genes are TRBV29-1 and TRBJ2-3; D possibly corresponds to TRBD2 (5 bases). This CDR3 comprises 16 residues. V was shortened by 7 bases and J by 0 bases, with 20 bases between the two germline ends. Germline CDR1 SQVTM, CDR2 ANQGSEA. CDR3 sequence (DNA): TGCAGCGCTGTCCTAAAAGCGGTTCGTAGCACAGATACGCAGTATTTT. It yields the protein CSAVLKAVRSTDTQYF.

The CDR3, as DNA: TGCAGTGCGGAGCCGGGACAACGGAACTATGGCTACACCTTC. Translated: CSAEPGQRNYGYTF. The rearrangement uses TRBV20-1 and TRBJ1-2, with a tentative D call TRBD1 (6 bases). Trimming shortened V by 6 bases and J by 2 bases, and 16 bases separated the two germline ends. Germline CDR1 is DFQATT and CDR2 is SNEGSKA (reference sequence). The CDR3 extends over 14 amino acids.

This clonotype is medium-sized within its sample. The J gene is TRBJ2-1, the V gene TRBV18; D is uncertain. Germline values: CDR1 KGHSH, CDR2 LQKENI. The CDR3 is made up of 13 amino acids. The V and J ends lost 3 bases and 11 bases respectively, with 14 bases between them. The CDR3 is CASSPLPRAKQFF. CDR3 sequence (DNA): TGTGCCAGCTCACCCCTCCCGAGAGCCAAGCAGTTCTTC.

This clonotype is labeled as medium-sized (0.01 to 0.1%). The chain links TRBV6-6 to TRBJ2-5; 11 positions agree with TRBD2. The CDR3 is made up of 16 amino acids. V shed 6 bases, J shed 1 base, and the junction held 7 bases outside the gene matches. The V gene's germline CDR1 is MNHNY and CDR2 SVGAGI (reference sequence). The CDR3 loop is CASRSGTSGFQETQYF. The CDR3 nucleotides read TGTGCCAGCAGGTCCGGGACTAGCGGCTTCCAAGAGACCCAGTACTTC.

This clonotype was picked up many times. The rearrangement joins TRBV10-3 to TRBJ1-6, with D perhaps matching TRBD1 (6 bases). With 10 bases removed from V and 6 bases from J, the gap between germline ends came to 13 bases. This CDR3 contains 13 residues. Germline values: CDR1 ENHRY, CDR2 SYGVKD. DNA for the CDR3: TGTGCCAGCGCAAGGGACATTAATTCACCCCTCCACTTT. It codes for CASARDINSPLHF.

This clonotype was detected ten times or more. Here the CDR3 reads CAWSRGQAENSPLHF. CDR3 DNA: TGTGCCTGGAGCCGGGGACAGGCTGAAAATTCACCCCTCCACTTT. The J gene is TRBJ1-6, the V gene TRBV30; 8 nucleotides line up with TRBD1. The length of the CDR3 is 15 residues. CDR1 and CDR2 (germline): GTSNPN, SVGIG (reference sequence). Losses at the gene ends were 3 bases for V and 7 bases for J; bases not matched to a gene: 8.

By share, this clonotype ranks as medium-sized. V and J are TRBV6-5 and TRBJ2-1, with 10 bases lining up with TRBD2. The germline V gene has CDR1 MNHEY and CDR2 SVGAGI. This CDR3 is built from 15 residues. J lost 6 bases, V lost 6 bases, and 8 bases had no gene match. The CDR3 reads CASSQLAGQSNEQFF. DNA for the CDR3: TGTGCCAGCAGCCAACTAGCGGGGCAATCCAATGAGCAGTTCTTC.

This clonotype showed up many times. J is TRBJ1-6 and V is TRBV5-5; 7 bases match TRBD1. With V trimmed by 2 bases and J by 8 bases, 7 bases remained unmatched. This CDR3 region has 15 residues. Germline values: CDR1 SGHKS, CDR2 YYEKEE (reference sequence). The CDR3 sequence is CASSLQGFEDSPLHF. CDR3 DNA sequence: TGTGCCAGCAGCTTACAGGGGTTTGAAGATTCACCCCTCCACTTT.

This clonotype has only a few counts. The chain carries TRBV16 and TRBJ1-4; D ambiguous. Germline V gene sequence: CDR1 KGHSY, CDR2 FQNENV. The CDR3 totals 13 residues. V gave up 4 bases and J gave up 8 bases, with 11 bases separating them. DNA for the CDR3: TGTGCCAGCAGCCCGATCATTCGGGAAAAACTGTTTTTT. It is translated as CASSPIIREKLFF.

In its sample, this clonotype is medium-sized. The CDR3 reads CSARGPPGQGARGTEAFF. In DNA, the CDR3 is TGCAGTGCTAGAGGCCCGCCGGGACAGGGGGCGAGAGGTACTGAAGCTTTCTTT. The gene calls are TRBV20-1 and TRBJ1-1; 12 nucleotides match TRBD1. Trimming cost V 1 base and J 5 bases; bases outside gene matches: 14. Germline V gene data show CDR1 as DFQATT and CDR2 as SNEGSKA (reference sequence). The CDR3 is made up of 18 amino acids.

V and J are TRBV3-1 and TRBJ1-4, with no clear D. With 2 bases removed from V and 5 bases from J, the gap between germline ends came to 9 bases. The CDR3 is made up of 14 amino acids. From germline, CDR1 is LGHDT and CDR2 YNNKEL (reference sequence). In DNA, the CDR3 is TGTGCCAGCAGCCAAAGGCCACGAAATGAAAAACTGTTTTTT. This sequence encodes CASSQRPRNEKLFF.

This clonotype occurred a few times. CDR3 in DNA: TGCAGTGCTAGACCCCAGGGCAATCAGCCCCAGCATTTT. Amino acids: CSARPQGNQPQHF. The chain uses TRBV20-1 and TRBJ1-5; D remains unclear. The V gene lost 2 bases and the J gene lost 2 bases, with 7 bases spanning the gap. This CDR3 has 13 amino acids. Per germline, CDR1 DFQATT and CDR2 SNEGSKA (reference sequence).

The table lists this clonotype with many counts. CDR3 nucleotides: TGTGCCAGCTCACCCCTCGGCAGCGGGGGCCTCTACGAGCAGTACTTC. Translated, it gives CASSPLGSGGLYEQYF. The V gene is TRBV18, the J gene TRBJ2-7; TRBD2 matches 8 bases. Germline V CDR1 and CDR2: KGHSH, LQKENI. This CDR3 has 16 amino acids. Trimming at V came to 3 bases and at J to 3 bases, leaving 10 bases not matched to a gene.

This chain links TRBV7-9 with TRBJ2-7; D not resolved. V was trimmed by 7 bases and J by 0 bases, leaving 7 bases between them. The germline CDR1 and CDR2 sequences are SEHNR and FQNEAQ (reference sequence). The CDR3 runs to 12 residues. The DNA for the CDR3 is TGTGCCAGCACCATGGGCTCCTACGAGCAGTACTTC. It translates to CASTMGSYEQYF.

There are a few counts of this clonotype. The rearrangement joins TRBV30 to TRBJ2-7, with TRBD2 as a possible D gene (5 bases). CDR1 is GTSNPN and CDR2 is SVGIG in the germline V gene (reference sequence). V lost 0 bases, J lost 3 bases, and 12 bases lay in between. The CDR3 contains 14 residues. CDR3 sequence (DNA): TGTGCCTGGAGTGTACTCGGCGGACTCTACGAGCAGTACTTC. Translation gives CAWSVLGGLYEQYF.

Relative to its sample, this clonotype is medium-sized. One end of the junction varies from germline; a read error may be responsible. The J gene is TRBJ2-7, the V gene TRBV29-1; 8 bases match TRBD1. The germline V gene encodes CDR1 SQVTM and CDR2 ANQGSEA. This CDR3 has 13 amino acids. The CDR3 loop reads CSVEGQGWNEQYF. CDR3 in DNA: TGCAGCGTGGAAGGACAGGGTTGGAACGAGCAGTACTTC.

By sample share, this clonotype is medium-sized. The V gene is TRBV28, the J gene TRBJ1-2, with D maybe TRBD1 (5 bases). Germline V CDR1 and CDR2: MDHEN, SYDVKM. The germline V and J ends were trimmed by 5 bases and 4 bases, with 11 bases remaining between them. CDR3 length: 13 amino acids. CDR3 DNA: TGTGCCAGCAGTCGAATCGGGGGCTATGGCTACACCTTC. It translates to CASSRIGGYGYTF.

This clonotype was counted only a few times. This sequence joins TRBV5-1 and TRBJ1-4, with TRBD1 identical over 7 bases. TRBJ1-6 matches the DNA end more closely, so the J call is doubtful. The CDR3 spans 15 residues. Germline values: CDR1 SGHRS, CDR2 YFSETQ. The CDR3, as DNA: TGCGCCAGCAGCTTGGAGGGGACAGAAAATTCACCCCTCCACTTT. As protein: CASSLEGTENSPLHF.

Regarding this clonotype: A much larger clone differs by one base, so this may be a read error. The rearrangement joins TRBV6-6 to TRBJ1-4; 10 bases align to TRBD1. V gave up 7 bases and J gave up 8 bases; unmatched junction bases: 7. The CDR3 sequence is 14 residues long. CDR1 is MNHNY, CDR2 SVGAGI, per germline (reference sequence). As DNA, the CDR3 is TGTGCCAGCAACCCACCGGGACAGGGGGAAAAACTGTTTTTT. Translation gives CASNPPGQGEKLFF.

This clonotype was seen at least ten times. This chain uses TRBV28 with TRBJ2-5, with TRBD2 matching over 14 bases. J lost 5 bases, V lost 6 bases, and 5 bases had no gene match. The CDR3 consists of 15 residues. Germline loops: CDR1 MDHEN, CDR2 SYDVKM. The CDR3 is CASSRLAGGPETQYF. CDR3 coding DNA: TGTGCCAGCAGCAGACTAGCGGGAGGGCCTGAGACCCAGTACTTC.